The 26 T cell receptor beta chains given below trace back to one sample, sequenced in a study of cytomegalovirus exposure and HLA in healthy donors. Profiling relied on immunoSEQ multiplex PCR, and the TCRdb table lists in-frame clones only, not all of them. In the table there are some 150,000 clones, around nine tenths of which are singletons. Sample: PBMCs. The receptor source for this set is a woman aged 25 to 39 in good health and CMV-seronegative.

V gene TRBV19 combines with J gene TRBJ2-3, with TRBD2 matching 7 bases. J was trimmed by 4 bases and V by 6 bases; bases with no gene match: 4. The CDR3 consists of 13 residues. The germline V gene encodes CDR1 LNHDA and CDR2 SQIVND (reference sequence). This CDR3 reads CASRTSPPDTQYF. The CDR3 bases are TGTGCCAGTAGGACTAGCCCCCCAGATACGCAGTATTTT.

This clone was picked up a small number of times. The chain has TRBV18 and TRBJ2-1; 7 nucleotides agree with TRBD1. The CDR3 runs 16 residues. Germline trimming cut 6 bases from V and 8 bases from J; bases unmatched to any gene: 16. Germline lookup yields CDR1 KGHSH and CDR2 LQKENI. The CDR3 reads CASSQLQGRGDDEQFF. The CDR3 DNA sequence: TGTGCCAGCTCGCAACTACAGGGGCGAGGGGACGATGAGCAGTTCTTC.

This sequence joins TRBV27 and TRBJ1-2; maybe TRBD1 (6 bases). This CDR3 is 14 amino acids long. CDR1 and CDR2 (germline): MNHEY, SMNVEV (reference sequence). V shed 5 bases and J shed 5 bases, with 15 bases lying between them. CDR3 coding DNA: TGTGCCAGCAGTCCGGGCAGGGGCCGGTATGGCTACACCTTC. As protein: CASSPGRGRYGYTF.

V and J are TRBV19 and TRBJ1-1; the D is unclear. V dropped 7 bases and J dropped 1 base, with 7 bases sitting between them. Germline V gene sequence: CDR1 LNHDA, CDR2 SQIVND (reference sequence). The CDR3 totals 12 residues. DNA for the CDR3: TGTGCCAGTAACTCAGGGAACACTGAAGCTTTCTTT. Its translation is CASNSGNTEAFF.

CDR3 protein: CASRAGGLNTEAFF. CDR3 DNA: TGCGCCAGCAGGGCAGGGGGCTTGAACACTGAAGCTTTCTTT. The chain employs TRBV10-1 and TRBJ1-1, with 8 bases matching TRBD1. Germline lookup yields CDR1 WNHNN and CDR2 SYGVQD (reference sequence). The length of the CDR3 is 14 residues. J was trimmed by 0 bases and V by 6 bases; bases with no gene match: 3.

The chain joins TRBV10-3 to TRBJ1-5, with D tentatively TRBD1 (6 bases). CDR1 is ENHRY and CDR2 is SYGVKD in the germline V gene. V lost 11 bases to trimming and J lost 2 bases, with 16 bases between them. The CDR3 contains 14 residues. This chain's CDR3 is CASRDTAGNQPQHF. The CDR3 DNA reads TGTGCCTCCCGGGACACCGCAGGCAATCAGCCCCAGCATTTT.

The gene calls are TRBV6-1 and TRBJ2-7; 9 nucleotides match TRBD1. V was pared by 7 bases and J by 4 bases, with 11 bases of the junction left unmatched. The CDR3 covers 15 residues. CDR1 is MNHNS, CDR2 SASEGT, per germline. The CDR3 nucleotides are TGTGCCAGCACTAGAACAGGGGGCTCTTTGTACGAGCAGTACTTC. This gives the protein CASTRTGGSLYEQYF.

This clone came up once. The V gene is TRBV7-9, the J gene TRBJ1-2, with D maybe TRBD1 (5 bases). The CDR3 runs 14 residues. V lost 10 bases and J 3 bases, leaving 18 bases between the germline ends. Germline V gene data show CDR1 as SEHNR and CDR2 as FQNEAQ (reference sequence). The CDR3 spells CAITGGAADYGYTF. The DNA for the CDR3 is TGTGCCATCACGGGAGGGGCGGCTGACTATGGCTACACCTTC.

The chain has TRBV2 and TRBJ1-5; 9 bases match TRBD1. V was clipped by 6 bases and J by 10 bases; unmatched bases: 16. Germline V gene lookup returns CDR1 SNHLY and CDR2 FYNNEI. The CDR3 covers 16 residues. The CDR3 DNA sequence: TGTGCCAGCAGCGGTATCTCCGGGACAGGGAACATACCCCAGCATTTT. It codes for CASSGISGTGNIPQHF.

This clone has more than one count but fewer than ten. For the CDR3, the DNA is TGTGCCAGCAGCTTGAGGGGGGGATCTAGCACAGATACGCAGTATTTT. Its protein product is CASSLRGGSSTDTQYF. The rearrangement joins TRBV9 to TRBJ2-3; possible D gene TRBD2, 7 bases. Trimming removed 4 bases at V and 0 bases at J, with 15 bases between. The CDR3 totals 16 residues. Germline V CDR1 and CDR2: SGDLS, YYNGEE.

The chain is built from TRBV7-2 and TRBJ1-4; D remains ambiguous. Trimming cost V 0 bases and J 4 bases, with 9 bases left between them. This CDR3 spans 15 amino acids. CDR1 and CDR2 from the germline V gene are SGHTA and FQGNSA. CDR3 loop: CASSLALRNNEKLFF. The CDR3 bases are TGTGCCAGCAGCTTAGCTCTGCGGAATAATGAAAAACTGTTTTTT.

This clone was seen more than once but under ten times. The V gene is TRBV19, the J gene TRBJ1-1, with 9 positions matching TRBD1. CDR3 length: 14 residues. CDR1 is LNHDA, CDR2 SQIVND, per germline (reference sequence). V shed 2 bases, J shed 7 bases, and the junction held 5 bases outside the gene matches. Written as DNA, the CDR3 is TGTGCCAGTAGTATAACAGGGGGCCCGGGTGAAGCTTTCTTT. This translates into CASSITGGPGEAFF.

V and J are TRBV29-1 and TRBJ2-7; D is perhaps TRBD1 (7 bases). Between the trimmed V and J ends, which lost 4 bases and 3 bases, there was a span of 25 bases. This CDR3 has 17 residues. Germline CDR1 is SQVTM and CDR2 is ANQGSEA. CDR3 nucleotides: TGCAGCGTTGCTGGCCAGAGGGGGTCAGGGGGGATCTACGAGCAGTACTTC. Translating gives CSVAGQRGSGGIYEQYF.

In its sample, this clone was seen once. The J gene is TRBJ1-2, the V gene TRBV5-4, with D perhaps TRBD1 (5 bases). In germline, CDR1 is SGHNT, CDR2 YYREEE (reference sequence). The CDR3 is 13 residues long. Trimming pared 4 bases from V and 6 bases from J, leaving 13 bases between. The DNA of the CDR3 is TGTGCCAGCAGCCGGATGGGAGGGGATGGCTACACCTTC. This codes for CASSRMGGDGYTF.

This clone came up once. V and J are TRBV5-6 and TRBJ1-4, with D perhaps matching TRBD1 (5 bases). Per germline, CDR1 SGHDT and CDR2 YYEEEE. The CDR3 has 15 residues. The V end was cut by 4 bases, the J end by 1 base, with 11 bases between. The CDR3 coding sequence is TGTGCCAGCAGCGATGGTCAGGGAACTAATGAAAAACTGTTTTTT. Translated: CASSDGQGTNEKLFF.

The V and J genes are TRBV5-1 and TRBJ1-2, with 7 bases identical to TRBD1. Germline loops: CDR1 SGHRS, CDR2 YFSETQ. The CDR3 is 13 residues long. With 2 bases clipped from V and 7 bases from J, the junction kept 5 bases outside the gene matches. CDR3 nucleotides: TGCGCCAGCAGCTTTGCGGCAGGGGGTGGCTACACCTTC. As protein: CASSFAAGGGYTF. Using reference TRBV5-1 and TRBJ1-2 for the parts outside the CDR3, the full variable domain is KAGVTQTPRYLIKTRGQQVTLSCSPISGHRSVSWYQQTPGQGLQFLFEYFSETQRNKGNFPGRFSGRQFSNSRSEMNVSTLELGDSALYLCASSFAAGGGYTFGSGTRLTVV.

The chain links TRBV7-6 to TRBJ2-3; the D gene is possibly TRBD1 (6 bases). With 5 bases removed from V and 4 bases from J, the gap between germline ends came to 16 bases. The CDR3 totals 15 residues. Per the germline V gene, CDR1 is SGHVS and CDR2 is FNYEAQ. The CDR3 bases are TGTGCCAGCAGCCCTGTCCGGGACAATCCAGATACGCAGTATTTT. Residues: CASSPVRDNPDTQYF. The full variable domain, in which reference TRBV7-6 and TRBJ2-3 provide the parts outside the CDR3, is GAGVSQSPRYKVTKRGQDVALRCDPISGHVSLYWYRQALGQGPEFLTYFNYEAQQDKSGLPNDRFSAERPEGSISTLTIQRTEQRDSAMYRCASSPVRDNPDTQYFGPGTRLTVL.

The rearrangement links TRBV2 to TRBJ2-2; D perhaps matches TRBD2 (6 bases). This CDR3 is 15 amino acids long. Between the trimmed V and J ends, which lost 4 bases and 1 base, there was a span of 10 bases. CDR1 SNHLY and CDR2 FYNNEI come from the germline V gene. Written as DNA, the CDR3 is TGTGCCAGCAGTGTGGGGGGAGTGAACACCGGGGAGCTGTTTTTT. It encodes CASSVGGVNTGELFF. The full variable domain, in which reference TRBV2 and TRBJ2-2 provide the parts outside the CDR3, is EPEVTQTPSHQVTQMGQEVILRCVPISNHLYFYWYRQILGQKVEFLVSFYNNEISEKSEIFDDQFSVERPDGSNFTLKIRSTKLEDSAMYFCASSVGGVNTGELFFGEGSRLTVL.

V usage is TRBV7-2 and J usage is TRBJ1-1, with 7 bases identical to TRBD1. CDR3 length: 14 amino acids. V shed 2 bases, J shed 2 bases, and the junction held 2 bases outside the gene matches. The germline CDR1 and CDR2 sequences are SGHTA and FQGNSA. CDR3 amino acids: CASSLRGHNTEAFF. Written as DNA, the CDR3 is TGTGCCAGCAGCTTAAGGGGGCACAACACTGAAGCTTTCTTT.

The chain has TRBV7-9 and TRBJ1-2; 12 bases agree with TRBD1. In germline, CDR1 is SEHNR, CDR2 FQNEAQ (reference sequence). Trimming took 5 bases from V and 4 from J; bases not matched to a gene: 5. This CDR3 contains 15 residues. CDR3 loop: CASSPRDRGPYGYTF. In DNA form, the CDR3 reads TGTGCCAGCAGCCCTAGGGACAGGGGGCCCTATGGCTACACCTTC.

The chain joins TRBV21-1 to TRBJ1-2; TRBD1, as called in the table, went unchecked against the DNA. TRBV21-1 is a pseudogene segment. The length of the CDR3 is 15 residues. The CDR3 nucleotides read TGTGCCAGCAACAGGGACAGGGCTACATCATATGGCTACACCTTC. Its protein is CASNRDRATSYGYTF.

CDR3 in amino acids: CASSLLTGAGTEAFF. Here the CDR3 DNA reads TGCGCCAGCAGCCTCTTAACAGGGGCAGGGACTGAAGCTTTCTTT. This rearrangement joins TRBV4-3 to TRBJ1-1; 7 bases agree with TRBD1. The germline V gene has CDR1 LGHNA and CDR2 YSLEER. The junction had 10 bases not matched to a gene; V was cut back by 4 bases and J by 5 bases. The CDR3 is 15 amino acids.

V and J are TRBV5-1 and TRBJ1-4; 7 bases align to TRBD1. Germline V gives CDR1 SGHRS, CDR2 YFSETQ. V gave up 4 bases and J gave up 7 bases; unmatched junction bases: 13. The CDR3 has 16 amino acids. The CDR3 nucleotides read TGCGCCAGCAGCGGAAATCGACAGGGTTCAGGTGAAAAACTGTTTTTT. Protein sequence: CASSGNRQGSGEKLFF.

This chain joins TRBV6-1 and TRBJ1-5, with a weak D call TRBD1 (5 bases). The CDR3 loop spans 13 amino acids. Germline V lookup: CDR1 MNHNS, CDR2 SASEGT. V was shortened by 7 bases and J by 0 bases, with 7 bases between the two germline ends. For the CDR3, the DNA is TGTGCCAGCACACAGGTTAGCAATCAGCCCCAGCATTTT. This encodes CASTQVSNQPQHF.

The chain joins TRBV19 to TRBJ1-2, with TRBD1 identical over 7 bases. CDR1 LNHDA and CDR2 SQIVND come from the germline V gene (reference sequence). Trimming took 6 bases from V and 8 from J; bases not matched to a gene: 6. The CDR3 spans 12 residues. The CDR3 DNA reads TGTGCCAGTAGCCCTCGGACAGGCGGCTACACCTTC. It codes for CASSPRTGGYTF.

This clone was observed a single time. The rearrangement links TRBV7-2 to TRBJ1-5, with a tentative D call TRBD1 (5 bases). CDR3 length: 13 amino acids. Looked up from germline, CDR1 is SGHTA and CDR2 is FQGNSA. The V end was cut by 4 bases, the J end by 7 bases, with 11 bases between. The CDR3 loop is CASSSREGQPQHF. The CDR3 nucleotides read TGTGCCAGCAGCTCCAGGGAGGGACAGCCCCAGCATTTT.